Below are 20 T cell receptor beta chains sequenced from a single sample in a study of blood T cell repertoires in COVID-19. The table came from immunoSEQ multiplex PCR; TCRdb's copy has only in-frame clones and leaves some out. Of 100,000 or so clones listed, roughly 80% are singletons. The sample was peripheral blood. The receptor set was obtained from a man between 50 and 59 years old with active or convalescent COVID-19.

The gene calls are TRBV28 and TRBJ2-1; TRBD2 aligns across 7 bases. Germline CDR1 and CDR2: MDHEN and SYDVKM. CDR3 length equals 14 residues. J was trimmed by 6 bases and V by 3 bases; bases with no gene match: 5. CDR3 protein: CASSFEGGRNEQFF. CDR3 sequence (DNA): TGTGCCAGCAGTTTTGAGGGAGGGCGCAATGAGCAGTTCTTC.

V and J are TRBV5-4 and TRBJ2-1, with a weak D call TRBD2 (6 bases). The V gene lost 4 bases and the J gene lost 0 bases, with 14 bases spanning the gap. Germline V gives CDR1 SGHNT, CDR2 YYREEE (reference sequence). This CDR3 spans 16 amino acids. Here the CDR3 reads CASSPSGGSSYNEQFF. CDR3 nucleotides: TGTGCCAGCAGCCCGTCTGGGGGGAGCTCCTACAATGAGCAGTTCTTC.

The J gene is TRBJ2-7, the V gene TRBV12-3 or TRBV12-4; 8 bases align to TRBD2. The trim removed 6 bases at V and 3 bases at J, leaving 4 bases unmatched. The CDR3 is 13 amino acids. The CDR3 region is CASSGLADYEQYF. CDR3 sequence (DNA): TGTGCCAGCAGCGGACTAGCAGACTACGAGCAGTACTTC.

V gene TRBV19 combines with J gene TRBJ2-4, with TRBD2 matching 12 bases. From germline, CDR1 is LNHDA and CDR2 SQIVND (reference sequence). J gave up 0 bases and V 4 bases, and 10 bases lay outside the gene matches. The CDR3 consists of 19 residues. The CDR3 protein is CASSTGLAGSFIAKNIQYF. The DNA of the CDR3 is TGTGCCAGTAGTACAGGACTAGCGGGATCTTTTATAGCCAAAAACATTCAGTACTTC.

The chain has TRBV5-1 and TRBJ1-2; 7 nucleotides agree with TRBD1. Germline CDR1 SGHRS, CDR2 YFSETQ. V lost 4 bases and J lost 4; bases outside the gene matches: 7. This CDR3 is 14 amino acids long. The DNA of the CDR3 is TGCGCCAGCAGCATTACCGGGACAGTCTATGGCTACACCTTC. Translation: CASSITGTVYGYTF. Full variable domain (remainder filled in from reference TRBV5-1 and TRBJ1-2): KAGVTQTPRYLIKTRGQQVTLSCSPISGHRSVSWYQQTPGQGLQFLFEYFSETQRNKGNFPGRFSGRQFSNSRSEMNVSTLELGDSALYLCASSITGTVYGYTFGSGTRLTVV.

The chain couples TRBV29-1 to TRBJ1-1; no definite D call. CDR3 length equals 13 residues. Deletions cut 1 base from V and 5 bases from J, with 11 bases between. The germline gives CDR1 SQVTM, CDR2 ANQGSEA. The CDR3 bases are TGCAGCGTTGAAGGCACCCTCGGGACTGAAGCTTTCTTT. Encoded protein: CSVEGTLGTEAFF.

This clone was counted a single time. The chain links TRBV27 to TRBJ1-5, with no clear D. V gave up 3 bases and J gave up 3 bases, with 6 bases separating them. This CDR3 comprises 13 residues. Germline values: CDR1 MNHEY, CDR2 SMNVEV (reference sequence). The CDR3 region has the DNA TGTGCCAGCAGTTTGAGGTTCAATCAGCCCCAGCATTTT. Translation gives CASSLRFNQPQHF.

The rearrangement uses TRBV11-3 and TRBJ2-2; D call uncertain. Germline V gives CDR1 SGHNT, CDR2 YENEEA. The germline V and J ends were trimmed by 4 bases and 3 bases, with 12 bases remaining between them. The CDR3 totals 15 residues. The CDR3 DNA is TGTGCCAGCAGCTCCATAGCTTACTACACCGGGGAGCTGTTTTTT. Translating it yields CASSSIAYYTGELFF.

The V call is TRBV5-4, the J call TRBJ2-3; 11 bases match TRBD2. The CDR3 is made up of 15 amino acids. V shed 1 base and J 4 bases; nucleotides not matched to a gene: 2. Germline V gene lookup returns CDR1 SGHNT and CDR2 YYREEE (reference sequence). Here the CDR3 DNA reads TGTGCCAGCAGCTTGACTAGCGGGAGTGCAGATACGCAGTATTTT. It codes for CASSLTSGSADTQYF.

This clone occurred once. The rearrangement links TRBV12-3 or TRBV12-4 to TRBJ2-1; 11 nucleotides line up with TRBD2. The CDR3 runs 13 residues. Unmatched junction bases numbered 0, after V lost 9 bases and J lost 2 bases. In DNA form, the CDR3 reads TGTGCCAGTAGCGGGAGGGCCTACAATGAGCAGTTCTTC. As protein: CASSGRAYNEQFF.

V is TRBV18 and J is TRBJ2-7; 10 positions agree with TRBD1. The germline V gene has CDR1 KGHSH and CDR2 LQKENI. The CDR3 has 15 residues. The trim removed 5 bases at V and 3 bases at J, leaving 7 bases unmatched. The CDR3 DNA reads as TGTGCCAGCTCAGCGACAGGGGGCAATGTCTACGAGCAGTACTTC. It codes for CASSATGGNVYEQYF.

The CDR3 region has the DNA TGTGCCAGCAGCCCCGGGACAGGAGGTTTCTCGGAGCAGTACTTC. This codes for CASSPGTGGFSEQYF. This chain connects TRBV6-5 to TRBJ2-7; TRBD1 aligns across 8 bases. This CDR3 has 15 residues. V was pared by 6 bases and J by 7 bases, with 14 bases of the junction left unmatched. Germline V gene data show CDR1 as MNHEY and CDR2 as SVGAGI.

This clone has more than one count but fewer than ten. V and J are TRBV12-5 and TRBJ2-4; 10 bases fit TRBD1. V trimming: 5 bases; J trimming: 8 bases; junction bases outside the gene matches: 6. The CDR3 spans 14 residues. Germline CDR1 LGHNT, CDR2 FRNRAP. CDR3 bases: TGTGCTAGTGGTCCGGACAGGGGGTACGACATTCAGTACTTC. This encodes CASGPDRGYDIQYF.

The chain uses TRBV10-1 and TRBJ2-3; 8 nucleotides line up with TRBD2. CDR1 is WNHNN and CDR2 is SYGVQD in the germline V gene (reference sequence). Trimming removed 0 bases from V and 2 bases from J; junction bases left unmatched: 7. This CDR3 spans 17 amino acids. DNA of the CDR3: TGCGCCAGCAGTGAGTCTACTAGCGGAGGACCCACAGATACGCAGTATTTT. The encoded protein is CASSESTSGGPTDTQYF.

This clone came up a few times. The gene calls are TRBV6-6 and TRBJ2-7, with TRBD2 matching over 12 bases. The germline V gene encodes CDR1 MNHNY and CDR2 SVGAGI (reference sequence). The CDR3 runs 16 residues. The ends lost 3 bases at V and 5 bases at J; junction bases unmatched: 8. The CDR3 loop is CASSYLAGGGRHEQYF. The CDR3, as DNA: TGTGCCAGCAGTTATCTAGCGGGAGGGGGGAGGCACGAGCAGTACTTC.

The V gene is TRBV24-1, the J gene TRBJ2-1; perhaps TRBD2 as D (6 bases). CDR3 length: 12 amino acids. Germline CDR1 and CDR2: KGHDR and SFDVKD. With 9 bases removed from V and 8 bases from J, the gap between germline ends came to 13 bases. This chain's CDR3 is CATARGSHEQFF. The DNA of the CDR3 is TGTGCCACCGCCCGGGGGAGCCATGAGCAGTTCTTC.

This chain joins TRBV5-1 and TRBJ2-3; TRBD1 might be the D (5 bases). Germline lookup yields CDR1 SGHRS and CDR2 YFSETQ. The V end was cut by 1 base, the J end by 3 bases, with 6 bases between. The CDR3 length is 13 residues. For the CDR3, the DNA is TGCGCCAGCAGCTTGCAGGGAACAGATACGCAGTATTTT. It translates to CASSLQGTDTQYF.

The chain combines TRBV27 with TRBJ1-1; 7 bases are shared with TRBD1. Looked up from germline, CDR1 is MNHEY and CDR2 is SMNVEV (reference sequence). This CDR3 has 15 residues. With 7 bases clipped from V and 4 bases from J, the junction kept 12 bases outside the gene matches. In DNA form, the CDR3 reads TGTGCCAGCATCCCAGGGGGGACCCCGGGCACTGAAGCTTTCTTT. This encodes CASIPGGTPGTEAFF.

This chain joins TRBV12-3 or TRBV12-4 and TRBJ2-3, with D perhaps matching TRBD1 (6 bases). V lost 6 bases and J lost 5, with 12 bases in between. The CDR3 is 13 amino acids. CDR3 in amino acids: CASRDLDRDTQYF. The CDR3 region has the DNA TGTGCCAGCAGGGATCTGGACAGAGATACGCAGTATTTT.

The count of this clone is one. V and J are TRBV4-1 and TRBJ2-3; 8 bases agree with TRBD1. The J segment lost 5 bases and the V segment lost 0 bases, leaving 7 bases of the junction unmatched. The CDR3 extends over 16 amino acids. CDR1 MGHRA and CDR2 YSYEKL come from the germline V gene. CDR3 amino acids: CASSQDARQGIDTQYF. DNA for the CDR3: TGCGCCAGCAGCCAAGATGCGAGACAGGGGATAGATACGCAGTATTTT.